The next 2 T cell receptor beta chains were all read from a single sample in a study of blood T cell repertoires in COVID-19. Only in-frame clones appear in the TCRdb table, and some are missing; sequencing was by immunoSEQ multiplex PCR. The table includes under 250,000 clones, 65% to 85% detected once. The material sequenced was peripheral blood. The origin of the receptors is a human donor in a cohort sampled during active COVID-19.

The gene calls are TRBV6-5 and TRBJ2-1; TRBD2 matches 11 bases. The germline CDR1 and CDR2 sequences are MNHEY and SVGAGI. V gave up 6 bases and J gave up 8 bases; unmatched junction bases: 6. The CDR3 loop spans 14 amino acids. CDR3 in amino acids: CASREIAGGDEQFF. The CDR3 DNA follows: TGTGCCAGCAGAGAGATAGCGGGAGGGGATGAGCAGTTCTTC.

This chain connects TRBV5-8 to TRBJ2-4; TRBD1 matches at 9 bases. This CDR3 has 18 residues. The J segment lost 1 base and the V segment lost 0 bases, leaving 8 bases of the junction unmatched. In germline, CDR1 is SGHTS, CDR2 YDEGEE. The CDR3 loop is CASSLAFVQGAAKNIQYF. Here the CDR3 DNA reads TGTGCCAGCAGCTTGGCTTTCGTACAGGGGGCGGCCAAAAACATTCAGTACTTC. The full variable domain, completed using reference TRBV5-8 and TRBJ2-4, is EAGVTQSPTHLIKTRGQQATLRCSPISGHTSVYWYQQALGLGLQFLLWYDEGEERNRGNFPPRFSGRQFPNYSSELNVNALELEDSALYLCASSLAFVQGAAKNIQYFGAGTRLSVL.